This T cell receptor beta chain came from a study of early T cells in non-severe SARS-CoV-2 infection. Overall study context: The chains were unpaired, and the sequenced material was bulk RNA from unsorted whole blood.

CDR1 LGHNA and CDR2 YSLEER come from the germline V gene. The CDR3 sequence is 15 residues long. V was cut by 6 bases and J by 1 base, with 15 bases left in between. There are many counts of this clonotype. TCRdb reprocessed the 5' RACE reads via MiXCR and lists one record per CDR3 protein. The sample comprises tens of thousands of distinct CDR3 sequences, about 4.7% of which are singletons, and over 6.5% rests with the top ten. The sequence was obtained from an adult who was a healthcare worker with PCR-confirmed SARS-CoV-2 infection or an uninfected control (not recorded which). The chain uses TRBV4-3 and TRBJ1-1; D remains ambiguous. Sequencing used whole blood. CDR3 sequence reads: CASREAGTSNTEAFF. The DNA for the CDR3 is TGCGCCAGCAGGGAGGCGGGAACATCGAACACTGAAGCTTTCTTT.